One sample yielded the 31 T cell receptor beta chains listed below, sequenced in a study of shared clonotypes between healthy human individuals. Some clones are missing from TCRdb's copy, which holds only in-frame ones; the method was immunoSEQ multiplex PCR. The top ten hold approximately 0.4% of the sample, which has more than 1.2 million clones, 98% seen once. Source material: naive CD4+ T cells sorted from blood. Subset: CD45RA+ positively selected. Receptors originate from a man in his thirties or forties in good health.

The V and J genes are TRBV25-1 and TRBJ2-5; 8 nucleotides line up with TRBD1. CDR1 MGHDK and CDR2 SYGVNS come from the germline V gene. The ends lost 6 bases at V and 5 bases at J; junction bases unmatched: 14. This CDR3 spans 16 amino acids. The CDR3 here is CASSARGLAGGETQYF. Here the CDR3 DNA reads TGTGCCAGCAGCGCCAGGGGGCTAGCCGGAGGGGAGACCCAGTACTTC. Based on the CDR3 plus reference TRBV25-1 and TRBJ2-5, the full variable domain is EADIYQTPRYLVIGTGKKITLECSQTMGHDKMYWYQQDPGMELHLIHYSYGVNSTEKGDLSSESTVSRIRTEHFPLTLESARPSHTSQYLCASSARGLAGGETQYFGPGTRLLVL.

This rearrangement joins TRBV18 to TRBJ1-1; D is unclear. CDR3 size: 12 residues. CDR1 is KGHSH, CDR2 LQKENI, per germline. The V and J ends lost 2 bases and 4 bases respectively, with 5 bases between them. CDR3 nucleotide sequence: TGTGCCAGCTCACCAAGGCTCACTGAAGCTTTCTTT. It specifies CASSPRLTEAFF.

A single count supports this clone. In DNA form, the CDR3 reads TGTGCCATCAGTAGTTCAGAGGTGAACGAGCAGTACTTC. Its protein product is CAISSSEVNEQYF. The genes are TRBV10-3 and TRBJ2-7; D unclear. V was shortened by 5 bases and J by 5 bases, with 13 bases between the two germline ends. The CDR3 is made up of 13 amino acids. The V gene's germline CDR1 is ENHRY and CDR2 SYGVKD.

This chain uses TRBV9 with TRBJ2-3; D is unclear. CDR1 is SGDLS, CDR2 YYNGEE, per germline. CDR3 length equals 17 residues. Between the trimmed V and J ends, which lost 0 bases and 1 base, there was a span of 15 bases. This chain's CDR3 is CASSVVGSGEGTDTQYF. The CDR3 DNA sequence: TGTGCCAGCAGCGTAGTTGGTTCCGGCGAAGGCACAGATACGCAGTATTTT.

V and J are TRBV4-1 and TRBJ1-5, with a weak D call TRBD1 (6 bases). The germline gives CDR1 MGHRA, CDR2 YSYEKL. V dropped 4 bases and J dropped 3 bases, with 10 bases sitting between them. This CDR3 is built from 14 residues. DNA of the CDR3: TGCGCCAGCAGCCCCTACAGGGTCAATCAGCCCCAGCATTTT. This codes for CASSPYRVNQPQHF.

V gene TRBV5-4 combines with J gene TRBJ2-3; D is unclear. This CDR3 is built from 12 residues. Per the germline V gene, CDR1 is SGHNT and CDR2 is YYREEE (reference sequence). The V end lost 3 bases, the J end lost 14 bases, and 16 bases lay between the germline ends. The DNA of the CDR3 is TGTGCCAGCAGCTCCCCCTCGGGCTGGAGGTATTTT. This gives the protein CASSSPSGWRYF.

This clone was detected only once. J is TRBJ1-2 and V is TRBV15; D possibly corresponds to TRBD1 (6 bases). Trimming removed 3 bases from V and 2 bases from J, with 16 bases in between. The germline V gene has CDR1 LNHNV and CDR2 YYDKDF (reference sequence). The CDR3 spans 16 residues. The CDR3 DNA is TGTGCCACCAGCAGGATGGACAGCCGCTACAACTATGGCTACACCTTC. Its translation is CATSRMDSRYNYGYTF.

This rearrangement joins TRBV28 to TRBJ1-5; D is unresolved. In germline, CDR1 is MDHEN, CDR2 SYDVKM. This CDR3 is built from 15 residues. Deletions cut 4 bases from V and 3 bases from J, with 13 bases between. The CDR3 DNA reads TGTGCCAGCAGTTCTGGACGGATATACAATCAGCCCCAGCATTTT. Its translation: CASSSGRIYNQPQHF.

Comment on this clone: Different DNA sequences within this sample yield the same CDR3. The gene calls are TRBV5-1 and TRBJ1-1, with a tentative D call TRBD1 (6 bases). The ends were cut back, 4 bases at V and 1 base at J, with 11 bases in the middle. From germline, CDR1 is SGHRS and CDR2 YFSETQ. This CDR3 has 14 residues. DNA of the CDR3: TGCGCCAGCAGCCCGACAGGCGGGAACACTGAAGCTTTCTTT. Translated, it gives CASSPTGGNTEAFF.

The rearrangement uses TRBV5-4 and TRBJ2-6; 9 positions agree with TRBD1. J lost 1 base, V lost 4 bases, and 6 bases had no gene match. This CDR3 has 17 residues. Germline lookup yields CDR1 SGHNT and CDR2 YYREEE (reference sequence). The CDR3 region is CASSHGTGTSGANVLTF. CDR3 DNA sequence: TGTGCCAGCAGCCACGGGACAGGGACATCTGGGGCCAACGTCCTGACTTTC.

The genes are TRBV29-1 and TRBJ2-3; 7 bases line up with TRBD1. This CDR3 has 13 amino acids. CDR1 and CDR2 from the germline V gene are SQVTM and ANQGSEA. The V and J ends lost 7 bases and 6 bases, in that order; junction bases with no gene match: 10. CDR3 in amino acids: CSGGRLRGDTQYF. CDR3 sequence (DNA): TGCAGCGGCGGCAGGCTCAGGGGGGATACGCAGTATTTT.

The rearrangement links TRBV7-8 to TRBJ2-3; a possible D gene is TRBD2 (5 bases). The CDR3 is 16 residues long. Germline V CDR1 and CDR2: SGHVS, FQNEAQ. V gave up 2 bases and J gave up 4 bases, with 16 bases separating them. The CDR3 nucleotides are TGTGCCAGCAGCTTAACTCGGGTAGCGAGGGCAGATACGCAGTATTTT. Residues: CASSLTRVARADTQYF.

The gene calls are TRBV30 and TRBJ2-7, with 7 bases fitting TRBD1. The V and J ends lost 1 base and 2 bases, in that order; junction bases with no gene match: 8. Germline V CDR1 and CDR2: GTSNPN, SVGIG (reference sequence). The CDR3 runs to 15 residues. CDR3 residues: CAWSATGSPTYEQYF. CDR3 nucleotide sequence: TGTGCCTGGAGTGCGACAGGGAGTCCCACCTACGAGCAGTACTTC. The full variable domain, with the rest looked up from reference TRBV30 and TRBJ2-7, is SQTIHQWPATLVQPVGSPLSLECTVEGTSNPNLYWYRQAAGRGLQLLFYSVGIGQISSEVPQNLSASRPQDRQFILSSKKLLLSDSGFYLCAWSATGSPTYEQYFGPGTRLTVT.

In DNA form, the CDR3 reads TGTGCCAGCAGTGACCAAAGGGGGACCCAGTACTTC. As protein: CASSDQRGTQYF. The gene calls are TRBV6-1 and TRBJ2-5; TRBD1 might be the D (5 bases). The CDR3 consists of 12 residues. From germline, CDR1 is MNHNS and CDR2 SASEGT. Trimming cost V 3 bases and J 7 bases, with 9 bases left between them.

The chain employs TRBV19 and TRBJ2-5; D unclear. The CDR3 contains 11 residues. Trimming removed 4 bases from V and 7 bases from J, with 7 bases in between. Per germline, CDR1 LNHDA and CDR2 SQIVND (reference sequence). CDR3 in DNA: TGTGCCAGTAGTACCGCCGGGACCCAGTACTTC. Residues: CASSTAGTQYF.

Concerning this clone: In the same sample, other DNA sequences code for this CDR3. This chain links TRBV20-1 with TRBJ1-2, with D possibly TRBD1 on 5 matching bases. The germline V gene has CDR1 DFQATT and CDR2 SNEGSKA (reference sequence). V was trimmed by 3 bases and J by 4 bases, leaving 6 bases between them. The CDR3 is 11 amino acids. CDR3 sequence reads: CSARGPYGYTF. DNA for the CDR3: TGCAGTGCTAGGGGACCCTATGGCTACACCTTC.

The chain combines TRBV18 with TRBJ1-5, with 8 bases aligning to TRBD1. The ends lost 3 bases at V and 2 bases at J; junction bases unmatched: 6. This CDR3 has 16 amino acids. The germline V gene encodes CDR1 KGHSH and CDR2 LQKENI. As DNA, the CDR3 is TGTGCCAGCTCACCCTTGACAGGGGCTGGCAATCAGCCCCAGCATTTT. Its translation: CASSPLTGAGNQPQHF.

The V call is TRBV9, the J call TRBJ2-3; TRBD1 agrees at 9 bases. Trimming took 4 bases from V and 4 from J; bases not matched to a gene: 7. Per germline, CDR1 SGDLS and CDR2 YYNGEE. This CDR3 contains 15 residues. The CDR3 sequence: CASSPGQGIADTQYF. The CDR3 bases are TGTGCCAGCAGCCCGGGACAGGGTATCGCAGATACGCAGTATTTT.

The chain couples TRBV10-3 to TRBJ1-1; tentative D call: TRBD1 (6 bases). The CDR3 spans 16 residues. Germline V CDR1 and CDR2: ENHRY, SYGVKD. The germline V and J ends were trimmed by 0 bases and 8 bases, with 19 bases remaining between them. CDR3 DNA: TGTGCCATCAGTGAGTCGAAGGGGGGTTTCCCTACCGAAGCTTTCTTT. It encodes CAISESKGGFPTEAFF.

This rearrangement joins TRBV7-6 to TRBJ2-7; tentatively, D is TRBD2 (6 bases). In germline, CDR1 is SGHVS, CDR2 FNYEAQ. The CDR3 spans 17 residues. V was trimmed by 5 bases and J by 0 bases, leaving 20 bases between them. CDR3 region: CASSPWPTRSVSYEQYF. CDR3 DNA sequence: TGTGCCAGCAGCCCCTGGCCGACTAGATCTGTCTCCTACGAGCAGTACTTC.

The V gene is TRBV5-1, the J gene TRBJ2-1, with 7 bases fitting TRBD2. The length of the CDR3 is 14 residues. Germline trimming cut 0 bases from V and 7 bases from J; bases unmatched to any gene: 4. Germline loops: CDR1 SGHRS, CDR2 YFSETQ. The CDR3: CASSLVAGENEQFF. CDR3 in DNA: TGCGCCAGCAGCTTGGTGGCGGGAGAAAATGAGCAGTTCTTC. Full variable domain (missing parts from reference TRBV5-1 and TRBJ2-1): KAGVTQTPRYLIKTRGQQVTLSCSPISGHRSVSWYQQTPGQGLQFLFEYFSETQRNKGNFPGRFSGRQFSNSRSEMNVSTLELGDSALYLCASSLVAGENEQFFGPGTRLTVL.

The chain couples TRBV5-1 to TRBJ2-5; 8 nucleotides line up with TRBD2. V was clipped by 1 base and J by 2 bases; unmatched bases: 4. Per germline, CDR1 SGHRS and CDR2 YFSETQ. The CDR3 spans 15 residues. Written as DNA, the CDR3 is TGCGCCAGCAGCTTGTACGGGAGGGCACAAGAGACCCAGTACTTC. Its protein product is CASSLYGRAQETQYF.

The genes are TRBV11-2 and TRBJ2-2; maybe TRBD1 (5 bases). V lost 5 bases, J lost 4 bases, and 17 bases lay in between. The CDR3 loop spans 16 amino acids. The germline V gene has CDR1 SGHAT and CDR2 FQNNGV. The CDR3 bases are TGTGCCAGCAGCGCCGAAAGGCAGGGTAGCACCGGGGAGCTGTTTTTT. Translating it yields CASSAERQGSTGELFF. The full variable domain, completed using reference TRBV11-2 and TRBJ2-2, is EAGVAQSPRYKIIEKRQSVAFWCNPISGHATLYWYQQILGQGPKLLIQFQNNGVVDDSQLPKDRFSAERLKGVDSTLKIQPAKLEDSAVYLCASSAERQGSTGELFFGEGSRLTVL.

The chain carries TRBV4-2 and TRBJ2-1; 9 nucleotides line up with TRBD1. The V gene end was trimmed by 1 base and the J gene end by 8 bases; junction bases not matched to a gene: 9. Germline V gene lookup returns CDR1 LGHNA and CDR2 YNFKEQ. This CDR3 is 16 amino acids long. The CDR3 nucleotides read TGTGCCAGCAGCCAAGTTAGTAGACAGGGGGTCCATGAGCAGTTCTTC. Translating it yields CASSQVSRQGVHEQFF.

V usage is TRBV29-1 and J usage is TRBJ2-5; TRBD2 is a possible D gene (6 bases). The V gene lost 6 bases and the J gene lost 4 bases, with 18 bases spanning the gap. The germline CDR1 and CDR2 sequences are SQVTM and ANQGSEA. The CDR3 loop spans 14 amino acids. The CDR3 region is CSVCYSGGRETQYF. The CDR3 DNA reads as TGCAGCGTCTGTTATTCTGGGGGGAGAGAGACCCAGTACTTC. Complete variable domain (other parts from reference TRBV29-1 and TRBJ2-5): SAVISQKPSRDICQRGTSLTIQCQVDSQVTMMFWYRQQPGQSLTLIATANQGSEATYESGFVIDKFPISRPNLTFSTLTVSNMSPEDSSIYLCSVCYSGGRETQYFGPGTRLLVL.

The chain links TRBV15 to TRBJ1-5; 8 nucleotides agree with TRBD1. J lost 3 bases, V lost 9 bases, and 10 bases had no gene match. The CDR3 runs to 15 residues. Germline loops: CDR1 LNHNV, CDR2 YYDKDF (reference sequence). CDR3: CATQALDRANQPQHF. The CDR3 region has the DNA TGTGCCACACAAGCCTTGGACAGGGCCAATCAGCCCCAGCATTTT.

V and J are TRBV27 and TRBJ1-2; perhaps TRBD1 as D (6 bases). The germline V gene has CDR1 MNHEY and CDR2 SMNVEV (reference sequence). V gave up 5 bases and J gave up 0 bases, with 10 bases separating them. The CDR3 totals 14 residues. The CDR3 is CASSNRASNYGYTF. DNA of the CDR3: TGTGCCAGCAGTAACAGGGCTTCTAACTATGGCTACACCTTC.

Concerning this clone itself: Other DNA sequences of this sample code for an identical CDR3. This chain connects TRBV7-3 to TRBJ2-1; no clear D gene. Germline values: CDR1 SGHTA, CDR2 FQGTGA. V shed 2 bases and J shed 4 bases, with 6 bases lying between them. The CDR3 runs to 13 residues. The CDR3 spells CASSLSLYNEQFF. The CDR3 DNA is TGTGCCAGCAGCTTATCCCTATACAATGAGCAGTTCTTC.

V and J are TRBV14 and TRBJ2-2; 9 bases fit TRBD2. The J segment lost 4 bases and the V segment lost 6 bases, leaving 3 bases of the junction unmatched. CDR3 size: 14 residues. Germline CDR1 reads SGHDN; CDR2 reads FVKESK. Here the CDR3 DNA reads TGTGCCAGCAGGTTTAGCGGGAGCACCGGGGAGCTGTTTTTT. This gives the protein CASRFSGSTGELFF.

The chain couples TRBV18 to TRBJ1-2; 7 nucleotides match TRBD1. The CDR3 contains 15 residues. In germline, CDR1 is KGHSH, CDR2 LQKENI. V trimming: 4 bases; J trimming: 4 bases; junction bases outside the gene matches: 9. The CDR3, as DNA: TGTGCCAGCTCACTCCTTGAATACAGGGGCTATGGCTACACCTTC. Encoded protein: CASSLLEYRGYGYTF.

The V gene is TRBV5-4, the J gene TRBJ2-1; D uncertain. Per the germline V gene, CDR1 is SGHNT and CDR2 is YYREEE (reference sequence). The CDR3 is made up of 14 amino acids. Trimming pared 4 bases from V and 4 bases from J, leaving 12 bases between. The DNA of the CDR3 is TGTGCCAGCAGCCCCGAACTGGCGTACAATGAGCAGTTCTTC. It codes for CASSPELAYNEQFF.